The source of this T cell receptor (beta chain) is a study of blood T cell repertoires in COVID-19. Study overall: COVID-19 samples collected from the United States, Italy and Spain covered acute and convalescent phases. The analysed material was cDNA or gDNA that came from T cells, B-cell-depleted T cells, or PBMCs.

The CDR3 sequence is 17 residues long. Germline CDR1 reads KGHDR; CDR2 reads SFDVKD. The V end was cut by 2 bases, the J end by 4 bases, with 17 bases between. In the source study's methods: By means of reference gene primer amplification, nucleated cell counts were estimated. The method was immunoSEQ multiplex PCR; TCRdb's version includes in-frame clones alone and lacks a portion of them. D and trimming come from the DNA, and the V and J calls and clone size come from that table. This sample yields more than 75,000 clones, of which 82% are seen a single time; more than 9% belongs to the top ten. Input material: peripheral blood. The TCR sequence derives from a man aged 55 to 70 with acute or convalescent COVID-19. This rearrangement joins TRBV24-1 to TRBJ2-1; possibly TRBD2 for D (6 bases). The CDR3 bases are TGTGCCACCAGTGATTCCCCAGGGAGAGGAGGGTACAATGAGCAGTTCTTC. This encodes CATSDSPGRGGYNEQFF.